This TCR beta chain was obtained from a study of blood T cell repertoires in COVID-19 (dated by TCRdb to 2018 to 2020). With respect to the entire study: Collaborator samples came from the United States, Italy and Spain and covered acute and convalescent phases of COVID-19. Where available, HLA class I and class II types were taken from metadata supplied by the sample provider and were not determined by assay-based typing. The material from the prospective study consisted of cDNA or gDNA derived from T cells, B-cell-depleted T cells, or PBMCs. Subjects who had been exposed to COVID-19, were actively infected with it, or had recovered from it provided the deeply sampled blood TCRbeta repertoires that made up the dataset. A de-identified subject ID, COVID-19 status, age in years and sex were almost always included in the sample metadata. The repertoires were made available in a free public database intended to serve as a resource for research on the immune response to SARS-CoV-2. Samples were obtained from the ongoing ImmuneRACE study (first 160 participants) and from 1,254 subjects provided by 6 global collaborators. The study at large found these results: The quantity of clinical and demographic metadata differed by source and by participant and was supplied without curation.

The CDR3 goes from the cysteine to the phenylalanine over 17 residues. Solely the CDR3 DNA is kept, with 51 bases framed from the first base. Via the germline V gene, CDR1 is MGHRA and CDR2 YSYEKL. The V end loses 1 base and the J end loses 5 bases, and a stretch of 20 bases separates them. Of note for this clone: Its antigen remains undetermined. Qualities for individual bases were not recorded, and no much larger clone is one base off.

Participants in the prospective study were enrolled through a virtual design, were aged roughly 18 to 100 years, and lived in approximately 24 United States geographic areas. To assign participants to cohorts, the prospective study relied on clinical history that participants themselves reported in a screening survey and a study questionnaire. Recovered participants in ImmuneRACE Cohort 3 were defined by two consecutive negative NP/OP PCR tests, clearance by a healthcare professional, or resolution of symptoms. Each participant in the prospective study had whole blood, serum and a nasopharyngeal or oropharyngeal swab collected by mobile phlebotomists. Prospective study participants could optionally give additional blood draws and questionnaires over a roughly 2-month period. Before DNA extraction, blood samples from the prospective study were shipped at room temperature or frozen. TCRbeta CDR3 regions were amplified from genomic DNA using the immunoSEQ Assay, a bias-controlled multiplex PCR. The source study handled its data this way. The number of nucleated cells in each sample was estimated from the amplification of reference gene primers within the assay. To quantify the absolute abundance of each unique TCRbeta CDR3 rearrangement, sequence reads were collapsed and filtered. For each sample, productive Simpson clonality was calculated as the square root of Simpson's diversity index across productive rearrangements. Imported from immuneACCESS, the table was reduced by TCRdb to in-frame sequences with V and J called. These copies leave out some clones; in studies compared against another copy, an unresolved V gene accounts for under half, and the cause of the remainder is not known. That table is the source of V, J and clone size, and D and trimming were worked out from the DNA. In all, the sample holds around 300,000 clones, and around 86% of those were seen once. Less than 2% of the sample rests with the top ten.

The rearrangement combines TRBV4-1 with TRBJ1-1; the D gene is perhaps TRBD1, from 5 matching bases. This clonotype was sampled from a middle-aged woman who had recovered from COVID-19. Sequencing input: PBMCs or T cells enriched from blood (not recorded which). Here the CDR3 is given as CASSQVMGGRRTTEAFF. The nucleotide sequence is given as TGCGCCAGCAGCCAAGTAATGGGGGGAAGGAGGACGACTGAAGCTTTCTTT.